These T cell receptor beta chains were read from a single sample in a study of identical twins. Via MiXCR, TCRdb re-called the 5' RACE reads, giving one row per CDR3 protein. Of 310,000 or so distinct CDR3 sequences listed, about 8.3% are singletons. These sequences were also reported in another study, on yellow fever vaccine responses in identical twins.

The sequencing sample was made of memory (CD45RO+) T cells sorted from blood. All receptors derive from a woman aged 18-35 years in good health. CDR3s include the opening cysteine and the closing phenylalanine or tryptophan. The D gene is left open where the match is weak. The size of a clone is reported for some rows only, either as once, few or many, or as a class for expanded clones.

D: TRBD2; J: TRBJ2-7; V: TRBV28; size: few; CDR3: CASIIPGGFEQYF; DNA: TGTGCCAGCATCATCCCGGGGGGTTTTGAGCAGTACTTC
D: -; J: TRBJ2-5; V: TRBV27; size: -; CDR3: CASTPWGSQTQYF; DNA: TGTGCCAGCACCCCGTGGGGCTCTCAGACCCAGTACTTC
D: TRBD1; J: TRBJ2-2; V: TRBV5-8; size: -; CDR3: CASSFDRGNTGELFF; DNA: TGTGCCAGCAGCTTCGACAGGGGGAACACCGGGGAGCTGTTTTTT
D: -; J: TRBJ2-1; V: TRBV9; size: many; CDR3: CASSVELVSYNEQFF; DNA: TGTGCCAGCAGCGTAGAACTAGTATCTTACAATGAGCAGTTCTTC
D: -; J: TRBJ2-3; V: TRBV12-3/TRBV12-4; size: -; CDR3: CASSWDLSGGGQYF; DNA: TGTGCCAGCAGTTGGGACCTTAGCGGAGGTGGGCAGTATTTT
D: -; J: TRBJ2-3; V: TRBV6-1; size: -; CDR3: CASSETVTSTDTQYF; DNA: TGTGCCAGCAGTGAGACAGTAACTAGCACAGATACGCAGTATTTT
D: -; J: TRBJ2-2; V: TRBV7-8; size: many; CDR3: CASRLGTLNTGELFF; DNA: TGTGCCAGCAGGCTTGGGACTCTGAACACCGGGGAGCTGTTTTTT
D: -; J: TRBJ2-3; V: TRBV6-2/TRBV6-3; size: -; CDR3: CASSYGDTTDTQYF; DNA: TGTGCCAGCAGTTACGGAGATACCACAGATACGCAGTATTTT
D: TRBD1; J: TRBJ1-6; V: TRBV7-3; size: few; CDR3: CASSTGTGNSPLHF; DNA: TGTGCCAGCAGCACCGGGACAGGCAATTCACCCCTCCACTTT
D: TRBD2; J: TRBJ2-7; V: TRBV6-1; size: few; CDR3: CASSLGLAGLYEQYF; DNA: TGTGCCAGCAGTCTGGGACTAGCGGGATTATACGAGCAGTACTTC
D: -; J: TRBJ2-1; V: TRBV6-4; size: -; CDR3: CASSDSTANEQFF; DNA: TGTGCCAGCAGTGACTCGACCGCGAATGAGCAGTTCTTC
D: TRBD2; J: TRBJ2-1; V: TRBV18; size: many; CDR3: CASSPGTSSNNEQFF; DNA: TGTGCCAGCTCACCCGGGACTAGCAGTAACAATGAGCAGTTCTTC
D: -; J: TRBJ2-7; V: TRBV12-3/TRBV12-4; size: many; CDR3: CASSFRASGGSYEQYF; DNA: TGTGCCAGCAGTTTTAGGGCCAGCGGTGGCTCCTACGAGCAGTACTTC
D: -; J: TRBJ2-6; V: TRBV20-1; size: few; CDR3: CSVTGVGSGANVLTF; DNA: TGCAGTGTGACGGGGGTCGGCTCTGGGGCCAACGTCCTGACTTTC
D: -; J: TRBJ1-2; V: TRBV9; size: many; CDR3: CASSVGQSKANYGYTF; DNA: TGTGCCAGCAGCGTAGGGCAGAGCAAAGCTAACTATGGCTACACCTTC
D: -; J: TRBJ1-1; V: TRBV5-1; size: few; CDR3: CASSSTGQTNTEAFF; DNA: TGCGCCAGCAGCTCGACCGGACAGACGAACACTGAAGCTTTCTTT
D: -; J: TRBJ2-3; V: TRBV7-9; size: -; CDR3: CASSPGQSHTQYF; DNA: TGTGCCAGCAGCCCCGGACAGAGTCATACGCAGTATTTT
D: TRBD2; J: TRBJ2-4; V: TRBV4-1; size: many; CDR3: CASSPRFAGGPVRAKNIQYF; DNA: TGCGCCAGCAGCCCTCGATTCGCGGGAGGGCCAGTGAGAGCCAAAAACATTCAGTACTTC
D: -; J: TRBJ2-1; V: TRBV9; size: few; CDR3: CASRVWGTTYEQFF; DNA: TGTGCCAGCAGAGTTTGGGGGACCACATATGAGCAGTTCTTC
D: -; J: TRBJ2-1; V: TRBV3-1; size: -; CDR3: CASRRSGPPGSYNEQFF; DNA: TGTGCCAGCAGGCGTTCCGGGCCCCCCGGCTCCTACAATGAGCAGTTCTTC
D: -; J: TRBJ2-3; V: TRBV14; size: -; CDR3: CASSQGDSGTTDTQYF; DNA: TGTGCCAGCAGCCAAGGGGACTCCGGTACCACAGATACGCAGTATTTT
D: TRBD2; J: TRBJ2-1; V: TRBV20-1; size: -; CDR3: CSAPGLAGGSNEQFF; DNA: TGCAGTGCTCCGGGACTAGCGGGAGGGTCCAATGAGCAGTTCTTC
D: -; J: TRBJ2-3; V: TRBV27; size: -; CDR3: CASSLGAMAGTDTQYF; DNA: TGTGCCAGCAGTTTAGGGGCTATGGCGGGGACAGATACGCAGTATTTT
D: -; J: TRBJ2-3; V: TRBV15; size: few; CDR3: CATRRPLSTDTQYF; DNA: TGTGCCACCCGGCGGCCTCTCAGCACAGATACGCAGTATTTT
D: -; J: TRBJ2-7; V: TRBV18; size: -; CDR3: CASSPPVGHYEQYF; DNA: TGTGCCAGCTCACCACCCGTCGGGCACTACGAGCAGTACTTC
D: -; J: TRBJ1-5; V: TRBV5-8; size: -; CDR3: CASKLPGQRSNQPQHF; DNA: TGTGCCAGCAAGCTTCCTGGACAGCGTAGCAATCAGCCCCAGCATTTT
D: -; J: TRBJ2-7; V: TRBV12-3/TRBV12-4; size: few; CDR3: CASTWQVASHEQYF; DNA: TGTGCCAGCACCTGGCAGGTGGCCAGCCACGAGCAGTACTTC
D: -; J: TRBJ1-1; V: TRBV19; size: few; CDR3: CASSGRRLTNTEAFF; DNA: TGTGCCAGTAGTGGTAGAAGACTAACGAACACTGAAGCTTTCTTT
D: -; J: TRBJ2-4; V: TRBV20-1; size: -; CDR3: CSAMDGLAKNIQYF; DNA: TGCAGTGCTATGGACGGTCTAGCCAAAAACATTCAGTACTTC
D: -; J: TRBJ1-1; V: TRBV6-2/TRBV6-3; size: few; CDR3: CASRKNPMNTEAFF; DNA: TGTGCCAGCAGGAAGAACCCAATGAACACTGAAGCTTTCTTT
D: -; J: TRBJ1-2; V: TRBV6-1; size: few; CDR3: CASSDAASGIYGYTF; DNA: TGTGCCAGCAGTGACGCCGCATCGGGGATCTATGGCTACACCTTC
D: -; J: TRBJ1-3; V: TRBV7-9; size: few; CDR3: CASSLGSGNTMYF; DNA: TGTGCCAGCAGTTTGGGGTCTGGAAACACCATGTATTTT
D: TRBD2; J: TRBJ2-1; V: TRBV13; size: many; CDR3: CASSRASGRNDNEQFF; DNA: TGTGCCAGCAGCCGCGCTAGCGGGAGGAATGACAATGAGCAGTTCTTC
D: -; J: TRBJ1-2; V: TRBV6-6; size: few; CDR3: CASSYMANYGYTF; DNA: TGTGCCAGCAGTTACATGGCTAACTATGGCTACACCTTC
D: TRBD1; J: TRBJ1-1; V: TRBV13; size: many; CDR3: CASSYPGGDFGSSRNTEAFF; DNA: TGTGCCAGCAGCTACCCAGGGGGCGATTTTGGGTCTTCCAGGAACACTGAAGCTTTCTTT
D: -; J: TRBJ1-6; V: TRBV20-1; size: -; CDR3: CSARDVTNSPLHF; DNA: TGCAGTGCTAGAGATGTTACGAATTCACCCCTCCACTTT
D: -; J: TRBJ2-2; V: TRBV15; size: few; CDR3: CATSRDWRGTGELFF; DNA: TGTGCCACCAGCAGAGATTGGAGGGGAACCGGGGAGCTGTTTTTT
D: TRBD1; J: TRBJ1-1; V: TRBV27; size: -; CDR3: CASRTGTGGVWYTEAFF; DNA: TGTGCCAGCAGGACCGGGACAGGGGGCGTTTGGTACACTGAAGCTTTCTTT
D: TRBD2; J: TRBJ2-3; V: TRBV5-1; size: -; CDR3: CASSYRLAGGGTDTQYF; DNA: TGCGCCAGCAGCTACAGACTAGCGGGGGGCGGCACAGATACGCAGTATTTT
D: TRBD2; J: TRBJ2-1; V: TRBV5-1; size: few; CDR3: CASSRASGPLTNEQFF; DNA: TGCGCCAGCAGCCGGGCTAGCGGCCCCCTAACCAATGAGCAGTTCTTC
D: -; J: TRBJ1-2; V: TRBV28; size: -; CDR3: CASSSGPGHGYTF; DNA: TGTGCCAGCAGTTCGGGACCAGGGCATGGCTACACCTTC
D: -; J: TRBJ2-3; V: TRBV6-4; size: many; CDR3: CASSDAPTDTQYF; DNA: TGTGCCAGCAGTGACGCCCCCACAGATACGCAGTATTTT
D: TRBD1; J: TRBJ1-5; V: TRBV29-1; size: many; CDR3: CSVGGGGGGQPQHF; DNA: TGCAGCGTTGGAGGAGGGGGCGGGGGTCAGCCCCAGCATTTT
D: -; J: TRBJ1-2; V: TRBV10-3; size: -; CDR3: CAISRGDYGYTF; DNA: TGTGCCATCAGTCGGGGAGACTATGGCTACACCTTC
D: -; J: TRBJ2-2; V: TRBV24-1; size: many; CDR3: CATSDGGRTGELFF; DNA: TGTGCCACCAGTGATGGGGGACGGACCGGGGAGCTGTTTTTT
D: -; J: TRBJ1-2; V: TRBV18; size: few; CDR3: CASSPGQPKGGYGYTF; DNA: TGTGCCAGCTCACCAGGGCAGCCTAAAGGAGGTTATGGCTACACCTTC
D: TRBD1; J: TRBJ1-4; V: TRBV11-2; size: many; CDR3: CASSLDRGANEKLFF; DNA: TGTGCCAGCAGCTTGGACAGGGGTGCTAATGAAAAACTGTTTTTT
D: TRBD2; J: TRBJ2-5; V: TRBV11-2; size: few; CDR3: CASSSTGGSGLAWQETQYF; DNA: TGTGCCAGCAGCTCCACTGGAGGGTCCGGACTAGCTTGGCAAGAGACCCAGTACTTC